The rows below give T cell receptor beta chains drawn from one sample of a study of naive and memory T cell subsets. TCRdb processed the UMI-ligation and nested PCR reads anew with MiXCR; each CDR3 protein has one entry. Of tens of thousands of distinct CDR3 sequences listed, about 10% are singletons. Sequenced input: effector memory CD4+ T cells from blood. The receptors were sampled from a human donor in good health. The CDR3 runs from the conserved cysteine through the conserved F or W. The D gene is left open where the match is weak. Rows may omit the clone size; those that give it use once, few, many or a size class.

clone_size: many
j_call: TRBJ1-2
d_call: TRBD1
v_call: TRBV7-2
cdr3_aa: CASSPARDSYGYTF
cdr3_nt: TGTGCCAGCAGCCCGGCCCGGGACAGCTATGGCTACACCTTC

clone_size: .
j_call: TRBJ2-7
d_call: .
v_call: TRBV5-1
cdr3_aa: CASSLEVEPYEQYF
cdr3_nt: TGCGCCAGCAGCTTGGAGGTAGAGCCCTACGAGCAGTACTTC

clone_size: many
j_call: TRBJ2-1
d_call: TRBD2
v_call: TRBV2
cdr3_aa: CASSDPELAGGAEQFF
cdr3_nt: TGTGCCAGCAGTGACCCCGAGCTAGCGGGGGGGGCTGAGCAGTTCTTC

clone_size: many
j_call: TRBJ2-3
d_call: .
v_call: TRBV11-2
cdr3_aa: CASSPPGSNPNTQYF
cdr3_nt: TGTGCCAGCAGCCCCCCTGGATCCAATCCCAATACGCAGTATTTT

clone_size: .
j_call: TRBJ1-1
d_call: .
v_call: TRBV18
cdr3_aa: CASSPPRGLNTEAFF
cdr3_nt: TGTGCCAGCTCACCACCGCGGGGGTTGAACACTGAAGCTTTCTTT

clone_size: few
j_call: TRBJ1-2
d_call: .
v_call: TRBV9
cdr3_aa: CASSPQGGFYGYTF
cdr3_nt: TGTGCCAGCAGCCCACAGGGAGGGTTCTATGGCTACACCTTC

clone_size: .
j_call: TRBJ2-1
d_call: .
v_call: TRBV7-9
cdr3_aa: CASSLGLGTQVGNEQFF
cdr3_nt: TGTGCCAGCAGCTTAGGTCTAGGGACACAAGTGGGCAATGAGCAGTTCTTC

clone_size: few
j_call: TRBJ2-1
d_call: .
v_call: TRBV6-5
cdr3_aa: CASSYSFRETGNEQFF
cdr3_nt: TGTGCCAGCAGTTACTCGTTCAGGGAAACGGGCAATGAGCAGTTCTTC

clone_size: .
j_call: TRBJ2-2
d_call: .
v_call: TRBV7-3
cdr3_aa: CASSLSAVQSGGELFF
cdr3_nt: TGTGCCAGCAGCTTATCGGCGGTCCAGAGTGGCGGGGAGCTGTTTTTT

clone_size: few
j_call: TRBJ1-2
d_call: .
v_call: TRBV20-1
cdr3_aa: CSAEPGGAYGYTF
cdr3_nt: TGCAGTGCTGAGCCGGGGGGCGCGTATGGCTACACCTTC

clone_size: medium-sized
j_call: TRBJ2-1
d_call: .
v_call: TRBV3-1
cdr3_aa: CASTGLGRYNEQFF
cdr3_nt: TGTGCCAGCACTGGGCTAGGCCGCTACAATGAGCAGTTCTTC

clone_size: few
j_call: TRBJ1-1
d_call: TRBD1
v_call: TRBV7-3
cdr3_aa: CASSIRDRGSNTEAFF
cdr3_nt: TGTGCCAGCAGCATCCGGGACAGGGGGTCGAACACTGAAGCTTTCTTT

clone_size: many
j_call: TRBJ2-7
d_call: .
v_call: TRBV6-1
cdr3_aa: CASRLSSYEQYF
cdr3_nt: TGTGCCAGCCGCCTCAGCTCCTACGAGCAGTACTTC

clone_size: .
j_call: TRBJ1-2
d_call: .
v_call: TRBV20-1
cdr3_aa: CSANDGGAGYGYTF
cdr3_nt: TGCAGTGCAAACGACGGCGGGGCGGGATATGGCTACACCTTC

clone_size: .
j_call: TRBJ2-1
d_call: .
v_call: TRBV29-1
cdr3_aa: CSAEVSGSKSNEQFF
cdr3_nt: TGCAGCGCCGAGGTCAGCGGTTCTAAGAGCAATGAGCAGTTCTTC

clone_size: medium-sized
j_call: TRBJ2-7
d_call: TRBD2
v_call: TRBV12-3/TRBV12-4
cdr3_aa: CASTEPGGNEQYF
cdr3_nt: TGTGCCAGCACTGAACCCGGGGGGAACGAGCAGTACTTC

clone_size: .
j_call: TRBJ1-1
d_call: TRBD1
v_call: TRBV7-2
cdr3_aa: CASSPRGQGLTEAFF
cdr3_nt: TGTGCCAGCAGCCCGAGGGGACAGGGTTTGACTGAAGCTTTCTTT

clone_size: .
j_call: TRBJ1-1
d_call: TRBD1
v_call: TRBV5-6
cdr3_aa: CASRETGLNTEAFF
cdr3_nt: TGTGCCAGCAGAGAGACAGGGCTGAACACTGAAGCTTTCTTT

clone_size: .
j_call: TRBJ2-7
d_call: .
v_call: TRBV6-6
cdr3_aa: CASSPAAGFAYEQYF
cdr3_nt: TGTGCCAGCAGTCCCGCCGCGGGATTCGCCTACGAGCAGTACTTC

clone_size: many
j_call: TRBJ1-4
d_call: .
v_call: TRBV7-2
cdr3_aa: CASSPAGREVEKLFF
cdr3_nt: TGTGCCAGCAGTCCCGCCGGCAGGGAGGTTGAAAAACTGTTTTTT

clone_size: .
j_call: TRBJ1-1
d_call: .
v_call: TRBV12-3/TRBV12-4
cdr3_aa: CASSYPGRMNTEAFF
cdr3_nt: TGTGCCAGCAGTTATCCGGGACGCATGAACACTGAAGCTTTCTTT

clone_size: few
j_call: TRBJ2-1
d_call: .
v_call: TRBV7-8
cdr3_aa: CASSLAGPLGNEQFF
cdr3_nt: TGTGCCAGCAGCTTGGCGGGACCCCTAGGAAATGAGCAGTTCTTC

clone_size: .
j_call: TRBJ1-1
d_call: .
v_call: TRBV6-5
cdr3_aa: CASGRAYPLNTEAFF
cdr3_nt: TGTGCCAGCGGCAGGGCGTACCCTTTGAACACTGAAGCTTTCTTT

clone_size: few
j_call: TRBJ2-5
d_call: .
v_call: TRBV7-2
cdr3_aa: CASSFHSVDPRETQYF
cdr3_nt: TGTGCCAGCAGCTTTCATTCGGTGGATCCGCGAGAGACCCAGTACTTC

clone_size: .
j_call: TRBJ2-2
d_call: .
v_call: TRBV7-3
cdr3_aa: CASRSGGGTGELFF
cdr3_nt: TGTGCCAGCAGAAGCGGAGGGGGCACCGGGGAGCTGTTTTTT

clone_size: few
j_call: TRBJ2-3
d_call: TRBD2
v_call: TRBV6-2/TRBV6-3
cdr3_aa: CASSNEWGRVMTDTQYF
cdr3_nt: TGTGCCAGCAGCAACGAGTGGGGGAGGGTGATGACAGATACGCAGTATTTT

clone_size: many
j_call: TRBJ1-4
d_call: .
v_call: TRBV7-2
cdr3_aa: CASSSGVHLFF
cdr3_nt: TGTGCCAGCAGCTCAGGGGTTCACCTGTTTTTT

clone_size: few
j_call: TRBJ2-7
d_call: TRBD1
v_call: TRBV6-6
cdr3_aa: CASSPGQGFSYEQYF
cdr3_nt: TGTGCCAGCAGCCCGGGACAGGGGTTTTCCTACGAGCAGTACTTC

clone_size: .
j_call: TRBJ2-3
d_call: TRBD1
v_call: TRBV6-1
cdr3_aa: CASSTRQGGPDTQYF
cdr3_nt: TGTGCCAGCAGTACTCGACAGGGTGGACCAGATACGCAGTATTTT

clone_size: .
j_call: TRBJ1-4
d_call: .
v_call: TRBV12-3/TRBV12-4
cdr3_aa: CASSPRTASDEKLFF
cdr3_nt: TGTGCCAGCAGCCCCAGGACAGCGTCAGACGAAAAACTGTTTTTT

clone_size: .
j_call: TRBJ2-7
d_call: TRBD1
v_call: TRBV24-1
cdr3_aa: CATSDDRTGFHEQYF
cdr3_nt: TGTGCCACCAGTGATGACAGGACAGGGTTCCACGAGCAGTACTTC

clone_size: .
j_call: TRBJ2-1
d_call: .
v_call: TRBV29-1
cdr3_aa: CSSRGGAPEQFF
cdr3_nt: TGCAGCTCCCGAGGTGGGGCTCCTGAGCAATTCTTC

clone_size: many
j_call: TRBJ2-7
d_call: TRBD2
v_call: TRBV14
cdr3_aa: CASSQTGLAGIEQYF
cdr3_nt: TGTGCCAGCAGCCAGACAGGACTAGCGGGAATAGAGCAGTACTTC

clone_size: many
j_call: TRBJ2-6
d_call: .
v_call: TRBV4-2
cdr3_aa: CASSQGGRVSGANVLTF
cdr3_nt: TGTGCCAGCAGCCAAGGGGGCCGGGTATCTGGGGCCAACGTCCTGACTTTC

clone_size: many
j_call: TRBJ1-1
d_call: TRBD1
v_call: TRBV20-1
cdr3_aa: CSARDFGRGHTEAFF
cdr3_nt: TGCAGTGCTAGAGACTTTGGCAGGGGGCACACTGAAGCTTTCTTT

clone_size: .
j_call: TRBJ1-2
d_call: .
v_call: TRBV3-1
cdr3_aa: CASSQVRGSGGYTF
cdr3_nt: TGTGCCAGCAGCCAAGTTAGGGGGTCGGGCGGCTACACCTTC

clone_size: medium-sized
j_call: TRBJ2-7
d_call: .
v_call: TRBV7-2
cdr3_aa: CASSSNSRGEQYF
cdr3_nt: TGTGCCAGCAGCTCAAACAGCCGGGGAGAGCAGTACTTC

clone_size: few
j_call: TRBJ2-5
d_call: TRBD1
v_call: TRBV7-2
cdr3_aa: CASSLARGRETQYF
cdr3_nt: TGTGCCAGCAGCTTGGCCAGGGGGCGAGAGACCCAGTACTTC

clone_size: few
j_call: TRBJ1-2
d_call: .
v_call: TRBV28
cdr3_aa: CASSLGRAGHGYTF
cdr3_nt: TGTGCCAGCAGTTTAGGGAGGGCCGGCCATGGCTACACCTTC

clone_size: .
j_call: TRBJ2-3
d_call: TRBD1
v_call: TRBV5-1
cdr3_aa: CASSLDSGGSTDTQYF
cdr3_nt: TGCGCCAGCAGCTTAGACTCAGGGGGAAGCACAGATACGCAGTATTTT

clone_size: many
j_call: TRBJ2-7
d_call: TRBD1
v_call: TRBV4-3
cdr3_aa: CASSPARDRYYEQYF
cdr3_nt: TGCGCCAGCAGCCCGGCGAGGGACAGGTACTACGAGCAGTACTTC

clone_size: few
j_call: TRBJ2-6
d_call: .
v_call: TRBV12-3/TRBV12-4
cdr3_aa: CASSFSPPGANVLTF
cdr3_nt: TGTGCCAGCAGTTTTTCCCCCCCTGGGGCCAACGTCCTGACTTTC

clone_size: .
j_call: TRBJ1-2
d_call: .
v_call: TRBV3-1
cdr3_aa: CASSQDAGYTF
cdr3_nt: TGTGCCAGCAGCCAAGATGCAGGCTACACCTTC

clone_size: medium-sized
j_call: TRBJ1-2
d_call: TRBD1
v_call: TRBV5-4
cdr3_aa: CASSPEQGYYGYTF
cdr3_nt: TGTGCCAGCAGCCCGGAACAGGGGTACTATGGCTACACCTTC

clone_size: many
j_call: TRBJ2-3
d_call: .
v_call: TRBV7-2
cdr3_aa: CASSSYTDTQYF
cdr3_nt: TGTGCCAGCAGCTCTTACACAGATACGCAGTATTTT

clone_size: large
j_call: TRBJ2-1
d_call: TRBD2
v_call: TRBV29-1
cdr3_aa: CSAPGRVAGLSYNEQFF
cdr3_nt: TGCAGCGCTCCGGGGCGGGTAGCGGGCCTCTCCTACAATGAGCAGTTCTTC

clone_size: many
j_call: TRBJ2-4
d_call: .
v_call: TRBV20-1
cdr3_aa: CSASDRISKNIQYF
cdr3_nt: TGCAGTGCTTCGGATCGGATCTCCAAAAACATTCAGTACTTC

clone_size: few
j_call: TRBJ1-5
d_call: TRBD1
v_call: TRBV10-2
cdr3_aa: CATTGGSGQPQHF
cdr3_nt: TGCGCCACCACAGGGGGCTCAGGTCAGCCCCAGCATTTT

clone_size: many
j_call: TRBJ1-2
d_call: .
v_call: TRBV5-6
cdr3_aa: CASGSAGRYYGYTF
cdr3_nt: TGTGCCAGCGGATCGGCAGGGCGATACTATGGCTACACCTTC

clone_size: once
j_call: TRBJ1-2
d_call: .
v_call: TRBV5-6
cdr3_aa: CASSLVGGYTF
cdr3_nt: TGTGCCAGCAGCTTGGTCGGCGGCTACACCTTC

clone_size: few
j_call: TRBJ2-2
d_call: .
v_call: TRBV12-3/TRBV12-4
cdr3_aa: CASSLEVTGAGAGELFF
cdr3_nt: TGTGCCAGCAGTTTAGAAGTGACGGGGGCGGGGGCCGGGGAGCTGTTTTTT

clone_size: many
j_call: TRBJ2-2
d_call: .
v_call: TRBV29-1
cdr3_aa: CSVALSTGFLGELFF
cdr3_nt: TGCAGCGTTGCCCTAAGTACAGGGTTTCTCGGGGAGCTGTTTTTT

clone_size: .
j_call: TRBJ2-1
d_call: .
v_call: TRBV20-1
cdr3_aa: CSAKPATRVHNEQFF
cdr3_nt: TGCAGTGCGAAGCCGGCTACACGCGTCCACAATGAGCAGTTCTTC

clone_size: .
j_call: TRBJ2-7
d_call: .
v_call: TRBV7-9
cdr3_aa: CASSQDEGREQYF
cdr3_nt: TGTGCCAGCAGCCAAGACGAGGGGAGGGAGCAGTACTTC

clone_size: .
j_call: TRBJ1-5
d_call: .
v_call: TRBV28
cdr3_aa: CASSVGAGFQPQHF
cdr3_nt: TGTGCCAGCAGTGTTGGGGCAGGGTTTCAGCCCCAGCATTTT

clone_size: many
j_call: TRBJ2-3
d_call: .
v_call: TRBV20-1
cdr3_aa: CSARETGGRDTQYF
cdr3_nt: TGCAGTGCTAGAGAGACGGGGGGCCGGGATACGCAGTATTTT

clone_size: many
j_call: TRBJ2-5
d_call: TRBD1
v_call: TRBV11-2
cdr3_aa: CASSLGQDSSQETQYF
cdr3_nt: TGTGCCAGCAGCTTGGGACAGGACTCAAGCCAAGAGACCCAGTACTTC